This record covers a single T cell receptor (beta chain). In the source study's methods: Reference gene primers were amplified, and this amplification served to estimate nucleated cell counts. Clones were sequenced by immunoSEQ multiplex PCR, and TCRdb holds only the in-frame ones, with some missing. The V and J calls and clone size were taken over from that table, and D and trimming were inferred from the DNA. The sample includes about 80,000 clones, around 86% of them seen just once. This specimen belongs to a study of blood T cell repertoires in COVID-19. Study at large: Both acute and convalescent COVID-19 samples were obtained from the United States, Italy and Spain. T cells, B-cell-depleted T cells, or PBMCs supplied cDNA or gDNA.

The CDR3 covers 14 residues. Germline loops: CDR1 KGHSH, CDR2 LQKENI. Trimming cost V 7 bases and J 4 bases; bases outside gene matches: 7. The receptor comes from a human donor in a cohort sampled during active COVID-19. The source material was peripheral blood. V gene TRBV18 combines with J gene TRBJ1-2; 9 nucleotides align to TRBD1. CDR3 sequence (DNA): TGTGCCAGCTTGCCGGGACAGGGTTCCTATGGCTACACCTTC. As protein: CASLPGQGSYGYTF.